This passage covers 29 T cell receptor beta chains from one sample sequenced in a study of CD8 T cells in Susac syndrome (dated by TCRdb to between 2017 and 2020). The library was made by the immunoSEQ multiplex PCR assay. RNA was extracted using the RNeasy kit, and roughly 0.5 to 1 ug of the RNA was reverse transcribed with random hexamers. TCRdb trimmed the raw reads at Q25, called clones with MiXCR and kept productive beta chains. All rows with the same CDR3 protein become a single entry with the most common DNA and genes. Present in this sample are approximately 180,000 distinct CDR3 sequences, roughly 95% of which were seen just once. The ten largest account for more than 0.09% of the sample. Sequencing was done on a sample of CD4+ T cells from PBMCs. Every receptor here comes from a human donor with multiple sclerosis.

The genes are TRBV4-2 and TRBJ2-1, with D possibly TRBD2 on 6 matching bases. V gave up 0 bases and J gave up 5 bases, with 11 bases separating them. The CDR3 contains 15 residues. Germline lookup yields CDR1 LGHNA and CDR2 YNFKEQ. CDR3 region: CASSQDKLANNEQFF. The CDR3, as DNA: TGTGCCAGCAGCCAAGATAAACTAGCTAACAATGAGCAGTTCTTC.

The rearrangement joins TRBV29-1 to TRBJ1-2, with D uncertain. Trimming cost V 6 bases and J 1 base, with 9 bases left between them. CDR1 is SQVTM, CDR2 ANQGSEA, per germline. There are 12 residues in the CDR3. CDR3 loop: CSVQRGNYGYTF. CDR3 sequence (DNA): TGCAGCGTCCAGCGGGGTAACTATGGCTACACCTTC. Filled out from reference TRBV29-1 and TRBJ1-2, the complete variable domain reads SAVISQKPSRDICQRGTSLTIQCQVDSQVTMMFWYRQQPGQSLTLIATANQGSEATYESGFVIDKFPISRPNLTFSTLTVSNMSPEDSSIYLCSVQRGNYGYTFGSGTRLTVV.

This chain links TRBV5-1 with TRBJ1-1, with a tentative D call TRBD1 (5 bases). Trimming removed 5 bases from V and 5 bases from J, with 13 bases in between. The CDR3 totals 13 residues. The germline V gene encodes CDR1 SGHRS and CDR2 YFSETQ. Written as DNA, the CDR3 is TGCGCCAGCAGAAGGGACGTGGGGACTGAAGCTTTCTTT. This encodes CASRRDVGTEAFF. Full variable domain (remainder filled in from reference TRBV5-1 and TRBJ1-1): KAGVTQTPRYLIKTRGQQVTLSCSPISGHRSVSWYQQTPGQGLQFLFEYFSETQRNKGNFPGRFSGRQFSNSRSEMNVSTLELGDSALYLCASRRDVGTEAFFGQGTRLTVV.

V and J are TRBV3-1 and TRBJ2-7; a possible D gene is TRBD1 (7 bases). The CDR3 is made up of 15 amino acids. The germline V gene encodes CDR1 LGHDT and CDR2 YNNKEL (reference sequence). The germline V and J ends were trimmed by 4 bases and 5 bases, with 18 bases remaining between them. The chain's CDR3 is CASSPRRRGHDEQYF. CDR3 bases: TGTGCCAGCAGCCCAAGACGGAGGGGGCACGACGAGCAGTACTTC.

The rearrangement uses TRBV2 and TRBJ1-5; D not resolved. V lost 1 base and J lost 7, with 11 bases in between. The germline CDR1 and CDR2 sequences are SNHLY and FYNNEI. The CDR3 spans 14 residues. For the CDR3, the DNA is TGTGCCAGCAGTGAAGGAACGGCGGGACAGCCCCAGCATTTT. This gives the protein CASSEGTAGQPQHF.

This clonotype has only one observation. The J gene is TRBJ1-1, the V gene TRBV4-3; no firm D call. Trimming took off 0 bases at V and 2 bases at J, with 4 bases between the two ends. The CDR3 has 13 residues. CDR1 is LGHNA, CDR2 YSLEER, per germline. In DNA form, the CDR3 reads TGCGCCAGCAGCCAAGAGGAAAACACTGAAGCTTTCTTT. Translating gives CASSQEENTEAFF.

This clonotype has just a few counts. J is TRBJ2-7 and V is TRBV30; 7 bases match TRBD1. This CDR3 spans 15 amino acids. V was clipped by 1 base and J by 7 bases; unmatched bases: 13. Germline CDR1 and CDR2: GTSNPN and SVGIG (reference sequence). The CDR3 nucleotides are TGTGCCTGGAGTGCTGCTTGGACAGGAATCTATGAGCAGTACTTC. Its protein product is CAWSAAWTGIYEQYF.

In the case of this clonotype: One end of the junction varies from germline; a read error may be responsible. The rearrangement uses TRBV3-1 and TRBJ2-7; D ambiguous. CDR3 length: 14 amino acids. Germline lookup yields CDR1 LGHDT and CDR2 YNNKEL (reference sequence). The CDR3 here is CASSQDIRSYEQYF. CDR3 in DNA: TGTGCCAGCAGTCAAGACATACGCTCCTACGAGCAGTACTTC.

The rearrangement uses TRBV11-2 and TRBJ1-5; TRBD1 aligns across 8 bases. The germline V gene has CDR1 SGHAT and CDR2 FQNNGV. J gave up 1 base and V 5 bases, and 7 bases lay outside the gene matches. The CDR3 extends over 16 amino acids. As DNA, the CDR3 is TGTGCCAGCAGCCCCAATCCAGGGGGCAGCAATCAGCCCCAGCATTTT. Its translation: CASSPNPGGSNQPQHF.

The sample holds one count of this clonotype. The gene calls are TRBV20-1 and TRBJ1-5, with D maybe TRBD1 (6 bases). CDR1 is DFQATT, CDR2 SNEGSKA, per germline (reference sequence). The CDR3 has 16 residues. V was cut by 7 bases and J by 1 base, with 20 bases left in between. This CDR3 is CSVVSGMQGSNQPQHF. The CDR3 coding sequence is TGCAGTGTCGTTTCAGGGATGCAGGGGAGCAATCAGCCCCAGCATTTT.

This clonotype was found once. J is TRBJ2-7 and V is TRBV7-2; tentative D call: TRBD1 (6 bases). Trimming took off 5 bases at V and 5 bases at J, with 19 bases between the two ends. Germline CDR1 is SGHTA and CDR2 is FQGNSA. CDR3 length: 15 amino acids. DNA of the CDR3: TGTGCCAGCAGCACCCCCGGGACACCCGTAGACGAGCAGTACTTC. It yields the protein CASSTPGTPVDEQYF.

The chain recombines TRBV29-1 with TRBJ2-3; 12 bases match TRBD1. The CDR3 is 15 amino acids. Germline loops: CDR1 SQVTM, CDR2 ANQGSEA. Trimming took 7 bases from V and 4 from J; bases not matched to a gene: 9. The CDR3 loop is CSAAGTGGDPDTQYF. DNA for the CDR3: TGCAGCGCTGCGGGGACAGGGGGCGACCCAGATACGCAGTATTTT.

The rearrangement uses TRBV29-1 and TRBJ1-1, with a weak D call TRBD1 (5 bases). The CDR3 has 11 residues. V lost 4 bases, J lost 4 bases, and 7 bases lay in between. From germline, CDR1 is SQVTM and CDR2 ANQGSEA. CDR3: CSVARGTEAFF. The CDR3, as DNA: TGCAGCGTTGCTAGGGGCACTGAAGCTTTCTTT.

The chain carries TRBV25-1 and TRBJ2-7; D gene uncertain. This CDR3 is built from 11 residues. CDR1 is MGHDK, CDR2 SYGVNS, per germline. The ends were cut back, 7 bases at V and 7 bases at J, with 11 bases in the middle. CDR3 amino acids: CASIFNLEQYF. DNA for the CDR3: TGTGCCAGCATCTTCAACCTAGAGCAGTACTTC.

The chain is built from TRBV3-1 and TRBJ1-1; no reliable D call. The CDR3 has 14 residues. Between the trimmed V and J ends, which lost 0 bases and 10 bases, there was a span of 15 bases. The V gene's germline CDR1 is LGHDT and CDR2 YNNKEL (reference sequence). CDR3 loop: CASSQDLTSQGAFF. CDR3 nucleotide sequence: TGTGCCAGCAGCCAAGATCTTACTTCCCAAGGAGCTTTCTTT.

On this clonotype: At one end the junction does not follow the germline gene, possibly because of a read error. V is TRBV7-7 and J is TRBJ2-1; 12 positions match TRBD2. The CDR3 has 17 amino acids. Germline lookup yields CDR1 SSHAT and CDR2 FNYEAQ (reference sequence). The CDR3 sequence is CASSRLTSGGSYNEQFF. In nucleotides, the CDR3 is TGTGCTAGCAGCCGACTGACTAGCGGGGGATCCTACAATGAGCAGTTCTTC.

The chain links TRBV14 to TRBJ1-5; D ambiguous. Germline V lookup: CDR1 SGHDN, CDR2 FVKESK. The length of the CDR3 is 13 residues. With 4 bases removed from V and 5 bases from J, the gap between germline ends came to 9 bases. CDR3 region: CASSLTPHQPQHF. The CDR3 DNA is TGTGCCAGCAGCCTCACCCCCCATCAGCCCCAGCATTTT.

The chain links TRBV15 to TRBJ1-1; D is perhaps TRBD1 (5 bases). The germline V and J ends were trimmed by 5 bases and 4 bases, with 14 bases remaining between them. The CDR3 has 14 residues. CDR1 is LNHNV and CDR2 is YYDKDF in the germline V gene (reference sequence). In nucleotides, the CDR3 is TGTGCCACCAGCCACCGGTGGGGGTTCACTGAAGCTTTCTTT. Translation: CATSHRWGFTEAFF.

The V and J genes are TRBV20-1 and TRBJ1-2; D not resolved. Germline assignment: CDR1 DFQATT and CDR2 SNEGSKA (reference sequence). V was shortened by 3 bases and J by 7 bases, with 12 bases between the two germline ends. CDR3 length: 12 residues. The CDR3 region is CSASPASGGYTF. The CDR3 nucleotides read TGCAGTGCTAGTCCAGCAAGCGGTGGCTACACCTTC.

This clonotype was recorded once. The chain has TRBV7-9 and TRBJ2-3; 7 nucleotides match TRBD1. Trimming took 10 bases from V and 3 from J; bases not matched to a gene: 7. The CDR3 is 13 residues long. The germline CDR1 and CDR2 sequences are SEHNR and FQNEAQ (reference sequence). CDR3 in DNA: TGTGCCAACGATCACAGGGGAACAGATACGCAGTATTTT. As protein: CANDHRGTDTQYF.

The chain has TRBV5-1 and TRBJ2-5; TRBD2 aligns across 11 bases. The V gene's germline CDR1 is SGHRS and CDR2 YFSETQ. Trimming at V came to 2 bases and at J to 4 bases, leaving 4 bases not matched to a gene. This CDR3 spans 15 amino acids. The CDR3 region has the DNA TGCGCCAGCAGCTTCCTAGCGGGGGGCCGAGAGACCCAGTACTTC. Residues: CASSFLAGGRETQYF.

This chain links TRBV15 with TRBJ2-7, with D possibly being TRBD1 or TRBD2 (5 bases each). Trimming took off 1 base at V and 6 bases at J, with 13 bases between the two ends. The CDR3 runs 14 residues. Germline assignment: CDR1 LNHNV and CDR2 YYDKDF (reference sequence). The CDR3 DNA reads TGTGCCACCAGCAGAGCGGGGACCCTTTCCGAGCAGTACTTC. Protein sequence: CATSRAGTLSEQYF. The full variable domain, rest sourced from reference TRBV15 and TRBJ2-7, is DAMVIQNPRYQVTQFGKPVTLSCSQTLNHNVMYWYQQKSSQAPKLLFHYYDKDFNNEADTPDNFQSRRPNTSFCFLDIRSPGLGDTAMYLCATSRAGTLSEQYFGPGTRLTVT.

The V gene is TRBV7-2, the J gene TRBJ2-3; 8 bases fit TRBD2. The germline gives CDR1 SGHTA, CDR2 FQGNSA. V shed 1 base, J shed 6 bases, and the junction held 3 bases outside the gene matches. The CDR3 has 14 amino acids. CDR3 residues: CASSLGRTSDTQYF. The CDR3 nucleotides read TGTGCCAGCAGCTTAGGCCGGACTAGCGATACGCAGTATTTT.

DNA of the CDR3: TGTGCCAGCAGTCCGCGACAGGGGGCCACCGGGGAGCTGTTTTTT. This gives the protein CASSPRQGATGELFF. This chain uses TRBV27 with TRBJ2-2, with TRBD1 matching over 10 bases. CDR3 size: 15 residues. Germline assignment: CDR1 MNHEY and CDR2 SMNVEV (reference sequence). V lost 5 bases, J lost 4 bases, and 4 bases stayed unmatched.

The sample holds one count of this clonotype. DNA for the CDR3: TGTGCCACCAGCAGAGCGAAGGATGAGCAGTTCTTC. Residues: CATSRAKDEQFF. V usage is TRBV15 and J usage is TRBJ2-1; D not resolved. This CDR3 spans 12 amino acids. In germline, CDR1 is LNHNV, CDR2 YYDKDF (reference sequence). V was trimmed by 1 base and J by 8 bases, leaving 6 bases between them.

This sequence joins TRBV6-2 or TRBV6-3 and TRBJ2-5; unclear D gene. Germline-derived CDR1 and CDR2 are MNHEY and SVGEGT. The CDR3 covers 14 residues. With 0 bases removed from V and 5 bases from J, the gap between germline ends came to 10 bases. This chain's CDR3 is CASSYSPRPETQYF. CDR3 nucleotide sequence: TGTGCCAGCAGTTACTCCCCCAGACCCGAGACCCAGTACTTC.

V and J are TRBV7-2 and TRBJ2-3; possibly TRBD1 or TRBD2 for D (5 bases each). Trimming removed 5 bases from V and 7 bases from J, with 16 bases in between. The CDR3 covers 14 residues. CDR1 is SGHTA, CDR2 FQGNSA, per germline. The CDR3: CASSRDGVSNTQYF. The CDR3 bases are TGTGCCAGCAGCCGGGACGGCGTTTCCAATACGCAGTATTTT. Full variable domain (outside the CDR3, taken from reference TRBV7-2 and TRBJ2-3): GAGVSQSPSNKVTEKGKDVELRCDPISGHTALYWYRQSLGQGLEFLIYFQGNSAPDKSGLPSDRFSAERTGGSVSTLTIQRTQQEDSAVYLCASSRDGVSNTQYFGPGTRLTVL.

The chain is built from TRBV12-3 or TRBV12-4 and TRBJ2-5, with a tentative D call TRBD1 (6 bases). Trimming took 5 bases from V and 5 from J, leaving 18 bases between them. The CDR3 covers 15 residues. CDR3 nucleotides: TGTGCCAGCAGTCAAACAGGGCGAGTGCTGGAGACCCAGTACTTC. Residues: CASSQTGRVLETQYF.

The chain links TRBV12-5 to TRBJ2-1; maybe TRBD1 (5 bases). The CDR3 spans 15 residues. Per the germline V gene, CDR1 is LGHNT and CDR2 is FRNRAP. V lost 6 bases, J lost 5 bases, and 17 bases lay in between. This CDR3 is CASGYRQINHNEQFF. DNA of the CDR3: TGTGCTAGTGGCTACCGACAGATAAATCACAATGAGCAGTTCTTC.